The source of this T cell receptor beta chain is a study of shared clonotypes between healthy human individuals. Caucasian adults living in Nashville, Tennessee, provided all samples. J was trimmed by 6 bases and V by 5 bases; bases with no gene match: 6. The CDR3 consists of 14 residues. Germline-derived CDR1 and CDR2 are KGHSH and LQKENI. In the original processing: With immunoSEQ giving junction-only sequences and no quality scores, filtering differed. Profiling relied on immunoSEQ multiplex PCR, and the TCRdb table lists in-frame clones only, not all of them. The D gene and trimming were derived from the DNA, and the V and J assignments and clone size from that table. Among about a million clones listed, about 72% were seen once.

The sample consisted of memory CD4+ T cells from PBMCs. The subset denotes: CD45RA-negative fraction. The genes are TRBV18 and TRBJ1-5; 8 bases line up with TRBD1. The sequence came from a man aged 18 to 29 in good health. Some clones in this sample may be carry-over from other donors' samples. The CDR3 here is CASSSDRGGQPQHF. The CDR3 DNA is TGTGCCAGCTCATCCGACAGGGGAGGTCAGCCCCAGCATTTT. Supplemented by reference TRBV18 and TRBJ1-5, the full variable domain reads NAGVMQNPRHLVRRRGQEARLRCSPMKGHSHVYWYRQLPEEGLKFMVYLQKENIIDESGMPKERFSAEFPKEGPSILRIQQVVRGDSAAYFCASSSDRGGQPQHFGDGTRLSIL.